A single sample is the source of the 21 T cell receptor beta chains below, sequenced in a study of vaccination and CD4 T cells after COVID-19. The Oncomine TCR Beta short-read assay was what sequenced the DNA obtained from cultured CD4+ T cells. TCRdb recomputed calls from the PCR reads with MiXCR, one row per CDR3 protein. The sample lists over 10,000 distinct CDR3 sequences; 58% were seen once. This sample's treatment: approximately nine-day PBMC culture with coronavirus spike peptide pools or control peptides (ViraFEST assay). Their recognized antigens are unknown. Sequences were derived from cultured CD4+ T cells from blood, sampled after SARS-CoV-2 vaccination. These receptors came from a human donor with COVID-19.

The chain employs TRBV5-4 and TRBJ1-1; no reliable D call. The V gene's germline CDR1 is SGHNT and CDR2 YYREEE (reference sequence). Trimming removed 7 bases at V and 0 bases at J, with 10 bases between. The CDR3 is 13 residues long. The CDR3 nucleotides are TGTGCCAGCGCGACACCCATGAACACTGAAGCTTTCTTT. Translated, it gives CASATPMNTEAFF.

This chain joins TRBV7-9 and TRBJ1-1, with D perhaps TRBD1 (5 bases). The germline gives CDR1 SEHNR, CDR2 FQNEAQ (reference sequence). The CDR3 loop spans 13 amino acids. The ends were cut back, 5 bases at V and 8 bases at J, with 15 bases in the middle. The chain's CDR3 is CASSRPARGEAFF. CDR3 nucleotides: TGTGCCAGCAGCCGACCGGCGAGGGGCGAAGCTTTCTTT.

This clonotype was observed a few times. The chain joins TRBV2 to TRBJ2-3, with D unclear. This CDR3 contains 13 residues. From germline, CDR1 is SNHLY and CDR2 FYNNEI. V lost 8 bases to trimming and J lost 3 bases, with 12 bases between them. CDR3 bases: TGTGCCAGCTCCCGGCAGTTAACAGATACGCAGTATTTT. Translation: CASSRQLTDTQYF.

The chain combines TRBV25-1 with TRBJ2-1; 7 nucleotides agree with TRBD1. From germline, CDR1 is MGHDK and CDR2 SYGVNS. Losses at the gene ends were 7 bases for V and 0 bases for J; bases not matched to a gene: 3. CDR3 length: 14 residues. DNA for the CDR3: TGTGCCAGCAAGGGACAGAGCTCCTACAATGAGCAGTTCTTC. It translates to CASKGQSSYNEQFF. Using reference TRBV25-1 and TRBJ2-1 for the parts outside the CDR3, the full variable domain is EADIYQTPRYLVIGTGKKITLECSQTMGHDKMYWYQQDPGMELHLIHYSYGVNSTEKGDLSSESTVSRIRTEHFPLTLESARPSHTSQYLCASKGQSSYNEQFFGPGTRLTVL.

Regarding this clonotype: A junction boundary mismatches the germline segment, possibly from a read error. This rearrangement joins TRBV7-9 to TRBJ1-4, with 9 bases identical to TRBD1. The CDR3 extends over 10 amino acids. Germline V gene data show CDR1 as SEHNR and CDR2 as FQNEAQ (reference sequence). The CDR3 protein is CASSITGGYF. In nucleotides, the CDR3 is TGTGCCAGCAGCATAACAGGGGGCTATTTT.

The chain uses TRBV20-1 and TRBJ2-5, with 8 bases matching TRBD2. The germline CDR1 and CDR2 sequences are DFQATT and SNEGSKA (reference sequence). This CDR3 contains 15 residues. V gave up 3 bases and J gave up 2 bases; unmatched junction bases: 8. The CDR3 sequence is CSASLGSGEQETQYF. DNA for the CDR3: TGCAGTGCTAGTTTGGGTAGCGGGGAACAAGAGACCCAGTACTTC.

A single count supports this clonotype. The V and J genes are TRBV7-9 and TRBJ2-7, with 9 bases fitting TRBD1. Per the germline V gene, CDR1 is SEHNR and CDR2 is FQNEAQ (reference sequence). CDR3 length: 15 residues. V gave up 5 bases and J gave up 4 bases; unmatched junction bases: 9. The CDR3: CASSPGQGPGYEQYF. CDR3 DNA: TGTGCCAGCAGCCCCGGACAGGGGCCAGGGTACGAGCAGTACTTC.

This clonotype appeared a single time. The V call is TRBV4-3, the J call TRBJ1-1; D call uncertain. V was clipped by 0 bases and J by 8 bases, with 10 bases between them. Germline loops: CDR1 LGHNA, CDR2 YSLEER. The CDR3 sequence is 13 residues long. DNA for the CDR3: TGCGCCAGCAGCCAAGATCCGACCTCCGAAGCTTTCTTT. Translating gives CASSQDPTSEAFF.

The CDR3 region has the DNA TGCAGCGCCGGGACAGAAGAAGCTTTCTTT. Protein product: CSAGTEEAFF. This rearrangement joins TRBV20-1 to TRBJ1-1; TRBD1 matches at 7 bases. The CDR3 runs 10 residues. Germline assignment: CDR1 DFQATT and CDR2 SNEGSKA (reference sequence).

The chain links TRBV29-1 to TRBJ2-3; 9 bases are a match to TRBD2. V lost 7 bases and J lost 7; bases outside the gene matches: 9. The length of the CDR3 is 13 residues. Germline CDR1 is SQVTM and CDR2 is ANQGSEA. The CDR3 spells CSGVAGDTNTQYF. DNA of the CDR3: TGCAGCGGTGTAGCGGGGGACACCAATACGCAGTATTTT.

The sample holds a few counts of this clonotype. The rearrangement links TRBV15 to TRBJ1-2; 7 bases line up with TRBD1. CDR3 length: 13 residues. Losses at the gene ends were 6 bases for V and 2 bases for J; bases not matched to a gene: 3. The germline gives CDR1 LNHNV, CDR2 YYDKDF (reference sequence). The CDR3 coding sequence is TGTGCCACCAGACAACAGGGGAACTATGGCTACACCTTC. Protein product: CATRQQGNYGYTF.

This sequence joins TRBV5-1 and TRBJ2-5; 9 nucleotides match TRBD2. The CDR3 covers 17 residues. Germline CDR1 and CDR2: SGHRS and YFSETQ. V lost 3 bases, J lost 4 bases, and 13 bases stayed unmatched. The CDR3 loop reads CASSWSTPASGAETQYF. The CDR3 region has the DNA TGCGCCAGCAGCTGGAGCACCCCGGCTAGCGGGGCAGAGACCCAGTACTTC.

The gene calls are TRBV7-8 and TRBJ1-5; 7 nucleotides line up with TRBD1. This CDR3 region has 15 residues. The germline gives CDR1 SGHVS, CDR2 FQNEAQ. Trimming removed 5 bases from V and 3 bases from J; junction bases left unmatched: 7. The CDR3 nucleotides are TGTGCCAGCAGCGGAGGACAGGTACCCAATCAGCCCCAGCATTTT. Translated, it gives CASSGGQVPNQPQHF.

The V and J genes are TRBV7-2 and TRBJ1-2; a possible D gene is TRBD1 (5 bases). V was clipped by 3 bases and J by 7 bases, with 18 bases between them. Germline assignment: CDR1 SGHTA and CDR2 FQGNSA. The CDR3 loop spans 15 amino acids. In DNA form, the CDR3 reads TGTGCCAGCAGCTTCGGGCAGCGGGACCCAGGTGGCTACACCTTC. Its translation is CASSFGQRDPGGYTF. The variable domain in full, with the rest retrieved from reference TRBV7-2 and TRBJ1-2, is GAGVSQSPSNKVTEKGKDVELRCDPISGHTALYWYRQSLGQGLEFLIYFQGNSAPDKSGLPSDRFSAERTGGSVSTLTIQRTQQEDSAVYLCASSFGQRDPGGYTFGSGTRLTVV.

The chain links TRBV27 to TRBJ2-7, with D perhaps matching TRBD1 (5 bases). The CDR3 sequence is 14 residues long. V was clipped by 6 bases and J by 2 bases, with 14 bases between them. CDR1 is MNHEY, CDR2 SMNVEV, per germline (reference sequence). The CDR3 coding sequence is TGTGCCAGCAGAAAGGGGCAGATCGCCTACGAGCAGTACTTC. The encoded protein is CASRKGQIAYEQYF.

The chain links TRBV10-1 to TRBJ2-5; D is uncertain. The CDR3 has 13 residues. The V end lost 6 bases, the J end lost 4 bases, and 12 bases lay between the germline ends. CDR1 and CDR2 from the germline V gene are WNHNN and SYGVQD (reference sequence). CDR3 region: CASSQKDRETQYF. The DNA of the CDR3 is TGCGCCAGCAGCCAGAAAGACCGAGAGACCCAGTACTTC.

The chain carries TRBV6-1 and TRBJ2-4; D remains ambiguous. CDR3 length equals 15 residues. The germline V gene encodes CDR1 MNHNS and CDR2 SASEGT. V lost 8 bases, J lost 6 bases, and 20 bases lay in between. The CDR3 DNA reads TGTGCCAGCTATGGGTACGGCAGGACCTTAAACATTCAGTACTTC. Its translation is CASYGYGRTLNIQYF.

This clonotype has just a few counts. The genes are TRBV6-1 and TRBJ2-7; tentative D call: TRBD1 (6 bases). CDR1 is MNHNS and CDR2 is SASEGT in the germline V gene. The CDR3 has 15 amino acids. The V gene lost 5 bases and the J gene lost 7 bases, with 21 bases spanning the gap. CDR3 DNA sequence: TGTGCCAGCAGTCAATACTCGGGACACCGCGGGGAGCAGTACTTC. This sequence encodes CASSQYSGHRGEQYF.

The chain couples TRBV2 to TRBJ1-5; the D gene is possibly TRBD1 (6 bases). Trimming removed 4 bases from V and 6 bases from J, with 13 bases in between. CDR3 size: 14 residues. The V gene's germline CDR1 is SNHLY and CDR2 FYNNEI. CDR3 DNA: TGTGCCAGCAGTGCAGGGGTCGGTAGTCAGCCCCAGCATTTT. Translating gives CASSAGVGSQPQHF. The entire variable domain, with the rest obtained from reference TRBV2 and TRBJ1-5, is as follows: EPEVTQTPSHQVTQMGQEVILRCVPISNHLYFYWYRQILGQKVEFLVSFYNNEISEKSEIFDDQFSVERPDGSNFTLKIRSTKLEDSAMYFCASSAGVGSQPQHFGDGTRLSIL.

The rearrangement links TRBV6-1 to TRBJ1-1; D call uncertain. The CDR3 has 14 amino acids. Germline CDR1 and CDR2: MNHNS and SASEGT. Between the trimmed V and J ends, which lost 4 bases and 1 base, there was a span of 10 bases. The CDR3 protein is CASSAPSGNTEAFF. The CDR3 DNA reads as TGTGCCAGCAGTGCCCCCAGCGGGAACACTGAAGCTTTCTTT.

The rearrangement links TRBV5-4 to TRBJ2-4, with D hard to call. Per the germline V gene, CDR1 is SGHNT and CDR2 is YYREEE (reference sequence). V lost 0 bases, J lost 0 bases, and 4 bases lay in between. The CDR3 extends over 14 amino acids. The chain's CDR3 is CASSLALAKNIQYF. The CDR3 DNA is TGTGCCAGCAGCTTGGCACTAGCCAAAAACATTCAGTACTTC.